Presented here are 13 T cell receptor beta chains from one specimen sequenced in a study of vaccination and CD4 T cells after COVID-19. No cognate antigen is known for these TCRs. The Oncomine TCR Beta short-read assay sequenced DNA from cultured CD4+ T cells. One entry per CDR3 protein results from TCRdb running MiXCR on the PCR reads. The data show roughly 23,000 distinct CDR3 sequences, roughly 68% seen once. Noted treatment: roughly nine-day PBMC culture with coronavirus spike peptide pools or control peptides (ViraFEST assay). The sample was CD4+ T cells from blood, cultured in vitro, taken after SARS-CoV-2 vaccination. Every receptor here comes from a human donor who received a COVID-19 vaccine.

This clonotype was seen only once. This chain joins TRBV6-2 or TRBV6-3 and TRBJ2-7, with 11 bases identical to TRBD2. V lost 6 bases and J lost 3; bases outside the gene matches: 10. CDR3 length: 16 amino acids. Per the germline V gene, CDR1 is MNHEY and CDR2 is SVGEGT. In DNA, the CDR3 is TGTGCCAGCAGAGCGACCCGACTAGCGGGGAACTACGAGCAGTACTTC. This sequence encodes CASRATRLAGNYEQYF.

This clonotype was recorded a few times. CDR3 in DNA: TGCAGTGCTGCCGCCGGGACAGGGTCCAATCAGCCCCAGCATTTT. Translated: CSAAAGTGSNQPQHF. The chain recombines TRBV20-1 with TRBJ1-5; 9 bases match TRBD1. The germline CDR1 and CDR2 sequences are DFQATT and SNEGSKA (reference sequence). The CDR3 consists of 15 residues. Trimming took 5 bases from V and 3 from J; bases not matched to a gene: 8.

This clonotype came up a few times. This chain joins TRBV12-2 and TRBJ1-6; the table's D gene call, TRBD1, was not cross checked with the DNA. TRBV12-2 counts as a pseudogene. CDR3 length: 20 residues. The CDR3 coding sequence is TGTGCAAGTCGCTTAGGGCTAGGATTAGGGGGGAGCTCCTATAATTCACCCCTCCACTTT. Its protein product is CASRLGLGLGGSSYNSPLHF.

The chain combines TRBV30 with TRBJ1-2, with 7 bases identical to TRBD1. V was clipped by 4 bases and J by 7 bases; unmatched bases: 6. Germline V gene data show CDR1 as GTSNPN and CDR2 as SVGIG (reference sequence). CDR3 length: 12 amino acids. This CDR3 reads CAWNGTVSGYTF. The CDR3 DNA sequence: TGTGCCTGGAATGGGACAGTCTCTGGCTACACCTTC.

This clonotype was seen only a few times. CDR3 DNA: TGCGCCAGCAGCGACGGGGGGCGGCGTGGCTACACCTTC. Amino acid sequence: CASSDGGRRGYTF. The chain has TRBV10-2 and TRBJ1-2; maybe TRBD1 (6 bases). This CDR3 spans 13 amino acids. From germline, CDR1 is WSHSY and CDR2 SAAADI. Trimming removed 6 bases at V and 7 bases at J, with 15 bases between.

The table lists this clonotype with a few counts. The genes are TRBV7-2 and TRBJ1-6; D gene uncertain. Deletions cut 3 bases from V and 3 bases from J, with 9 bases between. This CDR3 contains 15 residues. CDR1 and CDR2 from the germline V gene are SGHTA and FQGNSA. The CDR3 DNA reads as TGTGCCAGCAGCTTGTCTCCCCGCTATAATTCACCCCTCCACTTT. This sequence encodes CASSLSPRYNSPLHF.

V gene TRBV6-1 combines with J gene TRBJ2-5, with 8 bases lining up with TRBD2. Germline V gene sequence: CDR1 MNHNS, CDR2 SASEGT. This CDR3 comprises 14 residues. Losses at the gene ends were 8 bases for V and 2 bases for J; bases not matched to a gene: 7. Here the CDR3 reads CASLHSGAQETQYF. CDR3 DNA sequence: TGTGCCAGCCTCCATAGCGGGGCGCAAGAGACCCAGTACTTC.

In this sample, this clonotype turned up a few times. The V gene is TRBV27, the J gene TRBJ2-3; no clear D gene. CDR3 length: 14 residues. In germline, CDR1 is MNHEY, CDR2 SMNVEV (reference sequence). The V end was cut by 3 bases, the J end by 1 base, with 8 bases between. Here the CDR3 DNA reads TGTGCCAGCAGTTTGGGTACCCGCACAGATACGCAGTATTTT. This gives the protein CASSLGTRTDTQYF.

The rearrangement uses TRBV7-9 and TRBJ2-5; D is uncertain. Trimming cost V 1 base and J 4 bases, with 16 bases left between them. Germline-derived CDR1 and CDR2 are SEHNR and FQNEAQ (reference sequence). CDR3 length equals 16 residues. The CDR3 DNA sequence: TGTGCCAGCAGCTTAGGACTCATCACGGCGCGAGAGACCCAGTACTTC. Encoded protein: CASSLGLITARETQYF.

The chain has TRBV6-1 and TRBJ1-1, with D maybe TRBD1 (5 bases). The germline gives CDR1 MNHNS, CDR2 SASEGT. V dropped 2 bases and J dropped 3 bases, with 13 bases sitting between them. The CDR3 has 15 residues. The CDR3 reads CASSENPTGHTEAFF. The CDR3 DNA reads TGTGCCAGCAGTGAAAACCCAACAGGCCACACTGAAGCTTTCTTT.

This rearrangement joins TRBV15 to TRBJ2-1; D is possibly TRBD2 (5 bases). Trimming cost V 0 bases and J 9 bases, with 15 bases left between them. Per germline, CDR1 LNHNV and CDR2 YYDKDF (reference sequence). The CDR3 covers 15 residues. The CDR3 reads CATSRDEVLAGEQFF. As DNA, the CDR3 is TGTGCCACCAGCAGAGATGAGGTCCTGGCGGGTGAGCAGTTCTTC.

This clonotype has just one count. The V call is TRBV7-9, the J call TRBJ2-7; the D gene could be TRBD1 or TRBD2 (5 bases each). Trimming cost V 4 bases and J 2 bases, with 12 bases left between them. Germline CDR1 reads SEHNR; CDR2 reads FQNEAQ (reference sequence). The CDR3 is 14 residues long. For the CDR3, the DNA is TGTGCCAGCAGCTCGAGGGGAGCCCCCTACGAGCAGTACTTC. Residues: CASSSRGAPYEQYF.

J is TRBJ1-5 and V is TRBV7-9, with D possibly matching TRBD1 (6 bases). The CDR3 is 17 residues long. Looked up from germline, CDR1 is SEHNR and CDR2 is FQNEAQ (reference sequence). Trimming took off 7 bases at V and 0 bases at J, with 19 bases between the two ends. The CDR3 DNA is TGTGCCAGCATCGAATTCGGTAACAGGGTTAGCAATCAGCCCCAGCATTTT. Its protein product is CASIEFGNRVSNQPQHF.